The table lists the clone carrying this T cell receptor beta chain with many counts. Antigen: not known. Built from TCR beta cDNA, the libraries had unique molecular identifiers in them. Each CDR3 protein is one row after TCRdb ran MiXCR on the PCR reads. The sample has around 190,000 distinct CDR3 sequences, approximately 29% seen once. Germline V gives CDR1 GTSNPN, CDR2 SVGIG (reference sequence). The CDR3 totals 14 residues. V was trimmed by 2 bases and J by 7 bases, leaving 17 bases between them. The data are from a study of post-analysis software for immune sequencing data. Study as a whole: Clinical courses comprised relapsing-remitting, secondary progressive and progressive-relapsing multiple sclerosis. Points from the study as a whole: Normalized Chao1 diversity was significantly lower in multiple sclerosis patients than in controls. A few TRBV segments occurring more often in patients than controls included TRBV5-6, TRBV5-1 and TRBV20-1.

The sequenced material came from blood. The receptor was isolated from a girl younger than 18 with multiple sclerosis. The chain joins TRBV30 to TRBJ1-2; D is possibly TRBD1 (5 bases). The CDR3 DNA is TGTGCCTGGAGTAAGGGACCGAAAGACGGTGGCTACACCTTC. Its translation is CAWSKGPKDGGYTF.